This T cell receptor (beta chain) is from a study of T cell repertoires in cytomegalovirus infection. About the research overall: Indicated by public TCR beta signatures were CMV infection and matching HLA type. Findings and limits, study-wide: It was HLA-C-restricted CMV-specific TCR beta clonotypes that dominated the response ex vivo. Pooled public TCR beta family frequency picked out CMV carriers with the relevant HLA.

With regard to this clonotype: Its cognate antigen is unknown.

TCRdb redid the calling of the reads with MiXCR, one entry per CDR3 protein. The sample records about 260,000 distinct CDR3 sequences, around 15% being singletons. The CDR3 has 17 residues. J gave up 1 base and V 6 bases, and 10 bases lay outside the gene matches. Per the germline V gene, CDR1 is MNHNY and CDR2 is SVGAGI (reference sequence). J is TRBJ2-7 and V is TRBV6-6, with TRBD1 identical over 12 bases. The sample comprised PBMCs. The receptor was isolated from a human donor in good health (CMV status not recorded). Some clones in this sample may be carry-over from other donors' samples. CDR3: CASRGQGARWGSYEQYF. CDR3 nucleotides: TGTGCCAGCAGGGGACAGGGGGCGAGGTGGGGATCCTACGAGCAGTACTTC.